The present TCR beta chain was sequenced within a study of T cell changes during pregnancy in multiple sclerosis. The CDR3 extends over 16 amino acids. Trimming cost V 4 bases and J 2 bases; bases outside gene matches: 11. Looked up from germline, CDR1 is SGHRS and CDR2 is YFSETQ. Only in-frame clones appear in the TCRdb table, and some are missing; sequencing was by immunoSEQ multiplex PCR. The table lists about 110,000 clones, roughly 89% of them singletons, with around 1.6% in the top ten. The genes are TRBV5-1 and TRBJ2-7; 8 bases line up with TRBD2. The source was peripheral blood, collected before pregnancy. The receptor was derived from a female donor with multiple sclerosis, enrolled in a pregnancy study. The DNA for the CDR3 is TGCGCCAGCAGCCGCCTCAAACTAGCGGAACCCTACGAGCAGTACTTC. Protein product: CASSRLKLAEPYEQYF.